The 19 T cell receptor beta chains presented below share a single source sample, sequenced in a study of blood T cell repertoires in COVID-19. Sequenced by immunoSEQ multiplex PCR; TCRdb stores in-frame clones only, minus some. The sample has some 160,000 clones, 60% to 80% seen once. Source material: peripheral blood. The receptors here all came from a man aged 50-59 years with active or convalescent COVID-19.

V gene TRBV19 combines with J gene TRBJ2-3; 15 bases line up with TRBD2. Germline-derived CDR1 and CDR2 are LNHDA and SQIVND (reference sequence). The junction had 6 bases not matched to a gene; V was cut back by 6 bases and J by 5 bases. There are 16 residues in the CDR3. The CDR3 DNA follows: TGTGCCAGTAGAGCCGGGACTAGCGGGAGGAAAGATACGCAGTATTTT. Amino acid sequence: CASRAGTSGRKDTQYF.

The chain links TRBV9 to TRBJ1-1; D might be TRBD1 (5 bases). Germline CDR1 and CDR2: SGDLS and YYNGEE. Between the trimmed V and J ends, which lost 5 bases and 2 bases, there was a span of 10 bases. The CDR3 has 13 residues. This CDR3 is CASSLDTNTEAFF. The CDR3 region has the DNA TGTGCCAGCAGTCTGGACACCAACACTGAAGCTTTCTTT.

This clone came up once. V and J are TRBV3-1 (or the pseudogene TRBV3-2) and TRBJ2-4, with 9 positions matching TRBD1. CDR1 is LGHDT and CDR2 is YNNKEL in the germline V gene (reference sequence). The CDR3 has 19 residues. With V trimmed by 0 bases and J by 0 bases, 9 bases remained unmatched. The CDR3 spells CASSQDPPYRGLAKNIQYF. The CDR3 coding sequence is TGTGCCAGCAGCCAAGACCCCCCATACAGGGGGCTAGCCAAAAACATTCAGTACTTC.

V usage is TRBV6-2 or TRBV6-3 and J usage is TRBJ2-7, with 9 bases that match TRBD1. The CDR3 covers 16 residues. CDR1 and CDR2 (germline): MNHEY, SVGEGT. J lost 2 bases, V lost 5 bases, and 10 bases had no gene match. CDR3 DNA sequence: TGTGCCAGCAGTCACCCCGACAGGGGGGTCCCCTACGAGCAGTACTTC. Amino acids: CASSHPDRGVPYEQYF.

V and J are TRBV5-1 and TRBJ2-3, with D possibly matching TRBD2 (6 bases). Trimming took off 4 bases at V and 0 bases at J, with 12 bases between the two ends. The CDR3 length is 15 residues. The germline V gene encodes CDR1 SGHRS and CDR2 YFSETQ. The CDR3 bases are TGCGCCAGCAGCGAGGGACTGGCTAGCACAGATACGCAGTATTTT. It specifies CASSEGLASTDTQYF.

This clone occurred a few times. The chain links TRBV10-3 to TRBJ2-1; perhaps TRBD2 as D (5 bases). There are 19 residues in the CDR3. Germline lookup yields CDR1 ENHRY and CDR2 SYGVKD. Trimming left V 0 bases short and J 0 bases short, with 18 bases between. The CDR3 DNA sequence: TGTGCCATCAGTGAGTCCAACTTAGACTGGCGGGCCTCCTACAATGAGCAGTTCTTC. Protein product: CAISESNLDWRASYNEQFF.

The chain has TRBV9 and TRBJ2-1, with 7 bases matching TRBD2. Germline lookup yields CDR1 SGDLS and CDR2 YYNGEE. V lost 4 bases and J lost 0; bases outside the gene matches: 4. The CDR3 runs to 15 residues. The CDR3 DNA follows: TGTGCCAGCAGCCCTGGCGGGGGCTCCTACAATGAGCAGTTCTTC. This sequence encodes CASSPGGGSYNEQFF.

This clone was seen repeatedly, ten times or more. The rearrangement joins TRBV10-2 to TRBJ1-1; D is possibly TRBD1 (6 bases). CDR1 and CDR2 (germline): WSHSY, SAAADI. The CDR3 has 12 amino acids. V lost 11 bases, J lost 1 base, and 11 bases lay in between. The DNA for the CDR3 is TGCGCCGCGCAGGGGCAGAACACTGAAGCTTTCTTT. Encoded protein: CAAQGQNTEAFF.

V and J are TRBV4-1 and TRBJ1-6; a weak D match, TRBD1 (5 bases). Trimming took off 0 bases at V and 7 bases at J, with 7 bases between the two ends. The CDR3 has 14 residues. Germline V CDR1 and CDR2: MGHRA, YSYEKL. The DNA for the CDR3 is TGCGCCAGCAGCCAAGATCAGGGAAATTCACCCCTCCACTTT. Translating gives CASSQDQGNSPLHF.

The V and J genes are TRBV5-5 and TRBJ2-2; TRBD1 agrees at 9 bases. V was clipped by 5 bases and J by 0 bases; unmatched bases: 11. In germline, CDR1 is SGHKS, CDR2 YYEKEE (reference sequence). CDR3 length: 18 amino acids. The CDR3 sequence: CASRLGGTGLANTGELFF. The CDR3 nucleotides are TGTGCCAGCAGACTGGGGGGGACAGGGCTCGCGAACACCGGGGAGCTGTTTTTT.

V gene TRBV5-4 combines with J gene TRBJ2-7; D is possibly TRBD1 (6 bases). Germline CDR1 is SGHNT and CDR2 is YYREEE (reference sequence). V lost 4 bases and J lost 4, with 15 bases in between. The CDR3 contains 14 residues. The CDR3 loop reads CASSPRDTSYEQYF. CDR3 DNA: TGTGCCAGCAGCCCCCGGGACACATCTTACGAGCAGTACTTC.

V is TRBV19 and J is TRBJ2-2; 7 bases map to TRBD1. Looked up from germline, CDR1 is LNHDA and CDR2 is SQIVND (reference sequence). This CDR3 has 16 amino acids. V lost 6 bases, J lost 2 bases, and 9 bases stayed unmatched. CDR3 residues: CASRGRVGGNTGELFF. The CDR3 nucleotides are TGTGCCAGTAGGGGACGGGTAGGGGGCAACACCGGGGAGCTGTTTTTT.

This chain links TRBV28 with TRBJ2-7; no reliable D call. Germline assignment: CDR1 MDHEN and CDR2 SYDVKM. CDR3 size: 12 residues. Trimming took off 5 bases at V and 0 bases at J, with 5 bases between the two ends. The CDR3, as DNA: TGTGCCAGCAGTCCCTTCTCCTACGAGCAGTACTTC. Encoded protein: CASSPFSYEQYF.

A few counts support this clone. This rearrangement joins TRBV3-1 (or the pseudogene TRBV3-2) to TRBJ2-3; D uncertain. Germline V gene lookup returns CDR1 LGHDT and CDR2 YNNKEL (reference sequence). Trimming cost V 0 bases and J 1 base, with 5 bases left between them. CDR3 length: 14 residues. In nucleotides, the CDR3 is TGTGCCAGCAGCCAAGATCCCGGCACAGATACGCAGTATTTT. Translating it yields CASSQDPGTDTQYF.

The chain couples TRBV6-5 to TRBJ1-3, with 8 positions matching TRBD1. Germline-derived CDR1 and CDR2 are MNHEY and SVGAGI. This CDR3 region has 15 residues. V was clipped by 4 bases and J by 4 bases; unmatched bases: 6. CDR3 sequence: CASSSQGARGNTIYF. The CDR3, as DNA: TGTGCCAGCAGTTCCCAGGGGGCGCGAGGAAACACCATATATTTT.

The rearrangement joins TRBV27 to TRBJ1-5; 9 bases are shared with TRBD1. CDR3 size: 17 residues. Germline assignment: CDR1 MNHEY and CDR2 SMNVEV (reference sequence). V trimming: 2 bases; J trimming: 0 bases; junction bases outside the gene matches: 5. For the CDR3, the DNA is TGTGCCAGCAGTTTACTTCCGACAGGGGGTAGCAATCAGCCCCAGCATTTT. It translates to CASSLLPTGGSNQPQHF.

The genes are TRBV18 and TRBJ1-2, with no clear D. CDR3 size: 11 residues. Germline V gene lookup returns CDR1 KGHSH and CDR2 LQKENI. V lost 6 bases and J lost 9, with 11 bases in between. CDR3 DNA: TGTGCCAGCTCTCGGAGTGAACGCTACACCTTC. Amino acid sequence: CASSRSERYTF. Combining the CDR3 with reference TRBV18 and TRBJ1-2 gives the whole variable domain NAGVMQNPRHLVRRRGQEARLRCSPMKGHSHVYWYRQLPEEGLKFMVYLQKENIIDESGMPKERFSAEFPKEGPSILRIQQVVRGDSAAYFCASSRSERYTFGSGTRLTVV.

The J gene is TRBJ2-5, the V gene TRBV5-6, with TRBD2 as a possible D gene (5 bases). Germline V gene lookup returns CDR1 SGHDT and CDR2 YYEEEE. Trimming shortened V by 6 bases and J by 5 bases, and 14 bases separated the two germline ends. The CDR3 has 13 residues. Written as DNA, the CDR3 is TGTGCCAGCACCATGCGGGCTGGCGAGACCCAGTACTTC. This encodes CASTMRAGETQYF.

This clone was counted only a few times. This chain connects TRBV19 to TRBJ2-1, with 12 bases aligning to TRBD2. Per the germline V gene, CDR1 is LNHDA and CDR2 is SQIVND (reference sequence). V was clipped by 6 bases and J by 1 base; unmatched bases: 10. CDR3 length equals 18 residues. The CDR3 region is CASSTGLAGLFSYNEQFF. The CDR3 coding sequence is TGTGCCAGTAGCACCGGACTAGCGGGACTATTTTCCTACAATGAGCAGTTCTTC.